The clone carrying this T cell receptor (beta chain) occurred a few times. Its target is unknown. Generated by immunoSEQ multiplex PCR, the TCRdb table keeps only in-frame clones and is missing some. The table lists some 2.4 million clones, over 85% of them singletons. The data were taken from a study of shared clonotypes between healthy human individuals. Study findings and constraints: Sharing across a few donors was seen in 4% to 5.5% of naive CD4 clonotypes.

Recent vaccinations or acute infections were absent in the healthy HIV-negative adult donors. Germline V gene sequence: CDR1 KGHSH, CDR2 LQKENI. The CDR3 spans 13 residues. With 2 bases clipped from V and 7 bases from J, the junction kept 3 bases outside the gene matches. The TCR was taken from a man younger than 35 in good health. Some clones in this sample may be carry-over from other donors' samples. The chain is built from TRBV18 and TRBJ2-7; TRBD1 agrees at 9 bases. Sequencing input: naive CD4+ T cells from PBMCs. This sample's subset: CD45RA+ positively selected. The CDR3 sequence: CASSPGTGLEQYF. CDR3 coding DNA: TGTGCCAGCTCACCAGGGACAGGGCTTGAGCAGTACTTC.